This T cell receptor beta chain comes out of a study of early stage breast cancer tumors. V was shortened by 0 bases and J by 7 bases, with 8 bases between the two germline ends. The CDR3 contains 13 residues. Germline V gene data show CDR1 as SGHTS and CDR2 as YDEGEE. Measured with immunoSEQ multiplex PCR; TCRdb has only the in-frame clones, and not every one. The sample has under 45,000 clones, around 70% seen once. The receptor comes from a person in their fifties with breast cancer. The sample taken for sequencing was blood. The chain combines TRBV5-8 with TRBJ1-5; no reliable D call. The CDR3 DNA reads TGTGCCAGCAGCTTGGAGAGGCAGCAGCCCCAGCATTTT. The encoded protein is CASSLERQQPQHF.